Sequencing of this TCR beta chain was carried out in a study of shared T cell receptors in the human thymus (dated by TCRdb to about 2021). General notes on the study: The study examined how self-reactive, shared T-cell receptor alpha chains are generated in the human thymus.

As for this clone: The clone's antigen remains unknown. It has no much larger one-base neighbor in the sample; base qualities were not kept.

CDR1 and CDR2 are read off the germline V gene (reference sequence) as GTSNPN and SVGIG. From the cysteine up to the phenylalanine, the CDR3 has a length of 13 residues. Solely the CDR3 DNA is kept, with 39 bases framed from the first base. Trimming removed 2 bases from V and 5 bases from J, leaving 10 bases between the germline ends. Receptor amplification or capture employed the immunoSEQ multiplex PCR assay. Here the immuneACCESS table is served through TCRdb, limited to in-frame sequences with V and J called. Missing clones are a known gap in these copies; in checked studies unresolved V genes cover under half, and the rest lacks a known reason. The sample table lists 700,000 or so clones, roughly 88% of them with a count of one. The ten largest clones add up to 0.0095% to 0.011% of the sample. Another study also made use of these data, one on human thymus T cells. Taken from the second paper: Immunologically healthy infants undergoing open corrective cardiac surgery for congenital heart defects in Finland were used as donors. Thymus tissue was obtained as surgical resects removed during corrective cardiac surgery. V and J gene segment usage appeared biased in both thymic and peripheral blood repertoires. According to the related research, thymic TCR repertoires were highly overlapping among unrelated individuals. TCR alpha and beta repertoires from roughly 8 infant thymus samples and a few related peripheral blood samples were characterized in the study. The infant donors were about 6 to 250 days old, and the cohort included five or six males and a couple of females. Thymocytes were mechanically released from the tissue and were stored as pellets of roughly 9.5-34 million cells at -70 degrees C. A QIAsymphony instrument was used to extract genomic DNA from frozen cell pellets. TCRB and TCRAD loci were amplified from a standardized quantity of quality-controlled genomic DNA using the immunoSEQ multiplex PCR assay. The amplicons covered the V(D)J region and were long enough to include the CDR3 and to identify the V and J genes. The commercial immunoSEQ service was used to sequence amplicons on an Illumina platform. Primer bias and sequencing errors were corrected using previously described methods, and TCRAD and TCRB definitions followed the IMGT database. The repertoires were analysed using immunoSEQ Analyzer 3.0 and VDJTools for basic statistics, V/J segment usage, diversity estimates, rarefaction and pairwise overlap. Diversity was estimated using the Chao1, ChaoE, Efron-Thisted, Shannon and inverse Simpson indices, and was also estimated on datasets down-sampled to the size of the smallest sample. Repertoire overlap used strict matching of CDR3 nucleotide sequence, V gene and J gene, with Jaccard-based multidimensional scaling clustering. On average, thymus samples gave 750,000 to 1,000,000 unique TCRB clonotypes, whereas blood samples gave about 84,000.

The rearranged segments are TRBV30 and TRBJ1-3; the D region possibly corresponds to TRBD1 (6 bases align). Sequenced material: thymocytes. This receptor was identified in a girl under three years old with a congenital heart defect. Donor details come from another sample of the same person, matched by shared clones. Here the CDR3 is given as CAWSNRDRNTIYF. At the DNA level, the sequence is TGTGCCTGGAGTAACAGGGATAGAAACACCATATATTTT.